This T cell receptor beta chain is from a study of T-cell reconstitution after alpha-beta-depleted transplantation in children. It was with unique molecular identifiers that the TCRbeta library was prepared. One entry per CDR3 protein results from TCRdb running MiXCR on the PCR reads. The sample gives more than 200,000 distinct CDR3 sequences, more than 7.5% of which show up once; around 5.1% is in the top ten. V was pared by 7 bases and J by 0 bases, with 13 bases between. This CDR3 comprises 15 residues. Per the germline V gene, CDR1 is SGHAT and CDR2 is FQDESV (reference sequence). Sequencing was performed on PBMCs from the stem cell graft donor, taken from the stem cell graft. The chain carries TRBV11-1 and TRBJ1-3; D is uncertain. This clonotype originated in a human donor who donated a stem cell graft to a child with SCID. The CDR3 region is CASTPTGGSGNTIYF. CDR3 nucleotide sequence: TGTGCCAGCACGCCAACCGGAGGCTCTGGAAACACCATATATTTT.